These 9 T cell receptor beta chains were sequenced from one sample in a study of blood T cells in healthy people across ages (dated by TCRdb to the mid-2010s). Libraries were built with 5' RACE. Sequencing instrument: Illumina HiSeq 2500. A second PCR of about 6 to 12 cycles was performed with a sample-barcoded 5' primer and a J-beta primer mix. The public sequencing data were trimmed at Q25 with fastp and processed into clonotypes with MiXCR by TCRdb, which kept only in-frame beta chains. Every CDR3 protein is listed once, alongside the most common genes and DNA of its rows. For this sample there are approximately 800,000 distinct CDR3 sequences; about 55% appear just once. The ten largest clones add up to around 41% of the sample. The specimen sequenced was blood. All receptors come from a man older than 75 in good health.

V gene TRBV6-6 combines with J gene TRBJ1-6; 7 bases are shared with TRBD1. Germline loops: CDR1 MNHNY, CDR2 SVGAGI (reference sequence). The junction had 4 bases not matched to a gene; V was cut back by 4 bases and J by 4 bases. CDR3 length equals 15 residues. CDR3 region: CASSLPGQYNSPLHF. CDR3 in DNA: TGTGCCAGCAGTTTGCCGGGACAGTATAATTCACCCCTCCACTTT.

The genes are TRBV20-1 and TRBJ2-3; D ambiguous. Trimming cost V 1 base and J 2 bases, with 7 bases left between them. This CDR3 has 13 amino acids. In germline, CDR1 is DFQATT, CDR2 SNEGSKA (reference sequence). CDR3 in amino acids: CSARVAATDTQYF. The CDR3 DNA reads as TGCAGTGCTAGAGTCGCGGCCACAGATACGCAGTATTTT.

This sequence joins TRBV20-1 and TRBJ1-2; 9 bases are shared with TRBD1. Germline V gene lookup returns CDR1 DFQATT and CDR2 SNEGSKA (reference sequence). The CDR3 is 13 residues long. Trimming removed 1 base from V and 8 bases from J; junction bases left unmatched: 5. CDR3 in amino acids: CSARVGQGLGYTF. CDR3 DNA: TGCAGTGCTAGAGTAGGACAGGGGTTGGGCTACACCTTC.

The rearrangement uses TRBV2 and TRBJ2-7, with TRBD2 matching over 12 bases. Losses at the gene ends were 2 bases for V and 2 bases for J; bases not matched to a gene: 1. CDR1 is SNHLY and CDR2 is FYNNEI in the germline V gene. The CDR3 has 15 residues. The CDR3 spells CASSELAGGAYEQYF. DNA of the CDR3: TGTGCCAGCAGTGAACTAGCGGGGGGGGCCTACGAGCAGTACTTC.

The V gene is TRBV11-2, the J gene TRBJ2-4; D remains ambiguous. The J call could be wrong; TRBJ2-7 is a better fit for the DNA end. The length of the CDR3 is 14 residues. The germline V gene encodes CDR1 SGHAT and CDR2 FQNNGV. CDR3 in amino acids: CASSFSPEPYEQYF. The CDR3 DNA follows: TGTGCCAGCAGCTTCTCGCCGGAGCCCTACGAGCAGTACTTC.

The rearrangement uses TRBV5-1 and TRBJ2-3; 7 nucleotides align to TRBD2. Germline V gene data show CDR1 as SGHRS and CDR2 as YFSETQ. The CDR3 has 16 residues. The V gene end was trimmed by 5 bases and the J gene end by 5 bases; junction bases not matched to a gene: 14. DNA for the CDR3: TGCGCCAGCAGACCCCTAAGGGCGGGAGCGAGAGATACGCAGTATTTT. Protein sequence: CASRPLRAGARDTQYF.

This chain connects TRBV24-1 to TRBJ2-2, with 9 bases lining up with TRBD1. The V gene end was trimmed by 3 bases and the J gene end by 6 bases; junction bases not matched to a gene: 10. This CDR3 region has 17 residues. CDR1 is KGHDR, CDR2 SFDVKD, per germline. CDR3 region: CATSDRPDRGPSGELFF. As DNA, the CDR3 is TGTGCCACCAGTGATCGTCCGGACAGGGGCCCATCCGGGGAGCTGTTTTTT.

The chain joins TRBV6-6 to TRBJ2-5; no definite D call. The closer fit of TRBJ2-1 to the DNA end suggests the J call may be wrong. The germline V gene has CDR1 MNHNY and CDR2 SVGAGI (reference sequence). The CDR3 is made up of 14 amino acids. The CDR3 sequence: CASSYSKLEETQFF. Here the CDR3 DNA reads TGTGCCAGCAGTTACTCTAAGCTGGAAGAGACCCAGTTCTTC.

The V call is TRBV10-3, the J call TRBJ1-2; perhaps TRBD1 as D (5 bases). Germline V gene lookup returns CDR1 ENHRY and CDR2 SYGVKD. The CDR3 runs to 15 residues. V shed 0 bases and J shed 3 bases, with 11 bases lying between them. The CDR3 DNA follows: TGTGCCATCAGTGAGTCCGGGGGTGTGGACTATGGCTACACCTTC. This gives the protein CAISESGGVDYGYTF.